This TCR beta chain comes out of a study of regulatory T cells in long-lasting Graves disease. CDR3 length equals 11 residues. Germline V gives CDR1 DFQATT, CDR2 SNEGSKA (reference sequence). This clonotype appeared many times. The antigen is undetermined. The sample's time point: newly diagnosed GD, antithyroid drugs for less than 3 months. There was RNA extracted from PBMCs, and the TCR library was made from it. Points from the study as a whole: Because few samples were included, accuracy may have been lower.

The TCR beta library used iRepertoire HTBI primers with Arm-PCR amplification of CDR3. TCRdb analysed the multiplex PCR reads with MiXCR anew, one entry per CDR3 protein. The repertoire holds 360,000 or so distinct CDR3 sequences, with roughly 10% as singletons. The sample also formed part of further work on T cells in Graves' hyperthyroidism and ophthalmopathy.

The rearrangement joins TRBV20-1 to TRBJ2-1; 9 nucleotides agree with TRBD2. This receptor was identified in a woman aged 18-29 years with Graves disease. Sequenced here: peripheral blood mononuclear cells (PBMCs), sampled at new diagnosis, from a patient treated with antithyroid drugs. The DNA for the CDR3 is TGCAGGACTAGCGGTTACAATGAGCAGTTCTTC. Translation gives CRTSGYNEQFF.